What follows describes a single TCR beta chain. Its antigen remains unidentified. This entry comes from a study of cytomegalovirus exposure and HLA in healthy donors. Study-wide results and limits: Follow-up analysis later connected one missense variant in DCLRE1C with trimming of TCR beta V- and J-genes. The availability of immune exposure information extended only to CMV serostatus. Previously analyzed data showed that most TCR beta V segments were productive at a frequency of about 87% or about 30%.

The CDR3 length is 15 residues. Per germline, CDR1 SEHNR and CDR2 FQNEAQ (reference sequence). V lost 4 bases, J lost 2 bases, and 7 bases stayed unmatched. 13 Jbeta primers and 60 Vbeta primers were used for the PCR. Method: immunoSEQ multiplex PCR; TCRdb's copy keeps in-frame clones and lacks some. The table lists about 230,000 clones, 78% of them singletons, with around 0.45% in the top ten. The chain employs TRBV7-9 and TRBJ2-7; the match to TRBD1 covers 8 bases. This receptor was identified in a boy aged 5-17 years in good health and CMV-seronegative. The sample taken for sequencing was PBMCs. Here the CDR3 reads CASSSGTGDPYEQYF. CDR3 bases: TGTGCCAGCAGCTCAGGGACAGGTGACCCCTACGAGCAGTACTTC.